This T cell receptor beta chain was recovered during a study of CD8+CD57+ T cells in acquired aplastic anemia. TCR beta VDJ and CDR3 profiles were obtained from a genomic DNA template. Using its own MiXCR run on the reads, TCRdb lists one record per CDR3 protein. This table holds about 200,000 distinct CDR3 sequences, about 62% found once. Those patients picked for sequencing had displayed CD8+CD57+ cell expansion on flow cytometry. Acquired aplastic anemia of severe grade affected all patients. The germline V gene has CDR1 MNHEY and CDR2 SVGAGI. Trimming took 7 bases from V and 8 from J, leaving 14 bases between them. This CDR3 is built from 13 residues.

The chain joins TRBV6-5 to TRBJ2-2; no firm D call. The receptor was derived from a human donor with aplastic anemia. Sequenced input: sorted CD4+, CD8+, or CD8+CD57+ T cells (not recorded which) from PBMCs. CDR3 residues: CASTTLQLGELFF. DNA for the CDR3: TGTGCCAGCACCACGCTTCAGTTAGGGGAGCTGTTTTTT.